This T cell receptor (beta chain) was retrieved from a study of glioma-infiltrating T cells after dendritic cell vaccination. About the research overall: Patients received three intradermal dendritic cell vaccine injections at biweekly intervals.

V was trimmed by 4 bases and J by 2 bases, leaving 13 bases between them. This CDR3 has 15 residues. Germline CDR1 and CDR2: SGHRS and YFSETQ. Time point described: after dendritic cell vaccination, including at tumor progression/relapse. Generated by immunoSEQ multiplex PCR, the TCRdb table keeps only in-frame clones and is missing some. The data contain 90,000 or so clones, over 75% of them singletons. The sequence derives from a human donor with glioblastoma. Sequencing was performed on blood, taken after dendritic cell vaccination. This chain joins TRBV5-1 and TRBJ2-1; D not certain. Here the CDR3 reads CASSAGPNPYNEQFF. CDR3 nucleotide sequence: TGCGCCAGCAGCGCCGGTCCGAATCCCTACAATGAGCAGTTCTTC.